This TCR beta chain was observed in a study of radiotherapy plus CTLA-4 blockade in lung cancer (dated by TCRdb to 2017 to 2018). Broadly, across the study: Objective responses were observed in 18% of enrolled patients, and disease control was achieved in roughly 30%. What the study reported, not specific to this receptor: After treatment with radiotherapy and ipilimumab, TCR clones that came from tumors expanded in the peripheral blood. The strongest predictors of response were reported to be early dynamic shifts in blood T cell clones along with a rise in serum interferon-beta following radiation.

Notes on this clone: The antigen this receptor binds is unknown. Base qualities were left out, and no much larger clone turns up one base away.

The method was the immunoSEQ multiplex PCR assay. This is the immuneACCESS table as TCRdb keeps it, with only in-frame sequences that have V and J called. A part of the clones is gone; compared with another copy, unresolved V genes explain less than half, and the rest is unexplained. This sample has about 77,000 clones in its table, and roughly four fifths of those were observed once. In total, the top ten clones hold 8% to 10% of the sample. Focal radiation therapy combined with CTLA-4 blockade (ipilimumab) was tested in patients with chemo-refractory metastatic non-small-cell lung cancer. The V and J ends are trimmed by 5 bases and 1 base, leaving 5 bases between them. The CDR3 runs 12 residues from the cysteine to the phenylalanine. Only the CDR3 DNA stays, 36 bases, in frame from base 1. CDR1 is given as MDHEN and CDR2 as SYDVKM, both from the germline V gene.

Specimen: peripheral blood, collected from a patient treated with radiotherapy plus ipilimumab. The TCR originated in a human donor with non-small cell lung cancer whose response to radiotherapy plus ipilimumab could not be evaluated. In this chain, TRBV28 is recombined with TRBJ1-1; no D gene can be assigned with confidence. The CDR3 amino acid sequence is: CASSPWNTEAFF. Here is the DNA: TGTGCCAGCAGTCCTTGGAACACTGAAGCTTTCTTT.